Detailed here is one T cell receptor (beta chain). No antigen is known for it. The data stem from a study of cytomegalovirus exposure and HLA in healthy donors. Study conclusions and caveats: A few of the chains that were CMV-associated were confirmed in vitro to be specific for CMV antigens.

Germline V CDR1 and CDR2: LGHNA, YNFKEQ. This CDR3 is built from 12 residues. The ends were cut back, 7 bases at V and 4 bases at J, with 11 bases in the middle. TCRdb keeps only in-frame clones here, not all; method: immunoSEQ multiplex PCR. Among over 85,000 clones listed, around 96% were seen once. This receptor was identified in a woman aged 18-29 years in good health and CMV-seronegative. The chain links TRBV4-2 to TRBJ2-7; D is possibly TRBD1 (6 bases). The specimen was PBMCs. CDR3: CASTSQGYEQYF. DNA of the CDR3: TGTGCCAGCACCTCACAGGGTTACGAGCAGTACTTC.